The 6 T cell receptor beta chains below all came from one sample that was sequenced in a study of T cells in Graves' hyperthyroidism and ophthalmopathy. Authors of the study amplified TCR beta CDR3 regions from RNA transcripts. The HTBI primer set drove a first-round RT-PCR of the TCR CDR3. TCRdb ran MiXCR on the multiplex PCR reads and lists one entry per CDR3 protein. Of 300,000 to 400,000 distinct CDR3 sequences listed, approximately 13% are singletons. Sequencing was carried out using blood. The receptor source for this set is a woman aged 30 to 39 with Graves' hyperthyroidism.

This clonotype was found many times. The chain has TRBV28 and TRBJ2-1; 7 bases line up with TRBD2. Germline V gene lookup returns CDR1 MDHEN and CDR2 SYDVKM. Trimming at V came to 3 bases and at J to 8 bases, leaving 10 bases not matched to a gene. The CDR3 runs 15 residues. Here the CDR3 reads CASSFPGLVGHEQFF. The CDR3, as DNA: TGTGCCAGCAGTTTCCCCGGACTAGTGGGGCATGAGCAGTTCTTC.

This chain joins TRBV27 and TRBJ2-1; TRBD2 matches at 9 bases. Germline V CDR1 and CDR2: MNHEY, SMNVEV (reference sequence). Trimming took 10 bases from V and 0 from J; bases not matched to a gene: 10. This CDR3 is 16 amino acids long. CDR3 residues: CATTPISGSSYNEQFF. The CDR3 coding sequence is TGTGCCACGACCCCCATTAGCGGGAGCTCCTACAATGAGCAGTTCTTC.

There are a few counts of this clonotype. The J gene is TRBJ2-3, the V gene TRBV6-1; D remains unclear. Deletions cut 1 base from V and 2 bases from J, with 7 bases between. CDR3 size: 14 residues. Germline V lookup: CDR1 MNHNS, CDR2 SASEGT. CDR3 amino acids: CASSEDSSTDTQYF. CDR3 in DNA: TGTGCCAGCAGTGAAGACAGTTCCACAGATACGCAGTATTTT.

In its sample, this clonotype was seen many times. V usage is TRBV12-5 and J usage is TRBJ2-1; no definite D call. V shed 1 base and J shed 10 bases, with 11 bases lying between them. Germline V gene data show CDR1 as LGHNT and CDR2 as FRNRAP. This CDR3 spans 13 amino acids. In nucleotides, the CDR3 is TGTGCTAGTGGTTTGGCTGGATTGGAAGAGCAGTTCTTC. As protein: CASGLAGLEEQFF.

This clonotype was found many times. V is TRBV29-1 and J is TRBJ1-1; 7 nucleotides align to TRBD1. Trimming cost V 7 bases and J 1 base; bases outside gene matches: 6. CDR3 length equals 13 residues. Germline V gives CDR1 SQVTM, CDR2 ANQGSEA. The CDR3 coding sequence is TGCAGCGCTACCGGACAGGCGAACACTGAAGCTTTCTTT. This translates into CSATGQANTEAFF.

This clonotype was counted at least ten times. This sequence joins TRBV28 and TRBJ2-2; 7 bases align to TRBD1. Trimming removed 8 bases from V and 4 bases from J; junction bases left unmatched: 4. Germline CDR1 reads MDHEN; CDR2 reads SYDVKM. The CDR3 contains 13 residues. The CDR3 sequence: CASRTGTTGELFF. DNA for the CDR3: TGTGCCAGCCGGACAGGAACCACCGGGGAGCTGTTTTTT.